This T cell receptor beta chain is from a study of radiotherapy plus CTLA-4 blockade in lung cancer. Broader study findings: Radiotherapy with ipilimumab was followed by blood expansion of tumor-derived clones. Reported findings show early blood T cell clone dynamics, with interferon-beta, best predicted response.

V was clipped by 1 base and J by 2 bases; unmatched bases: 5. CDR3 size: 17 residues. The germline V gene encodes CDR1 SGDLS and CDR2 YYNGEE. Notes on this clone: Antigen unknown.

Measured with immunoSEQ multiplex PCR; TCRdb has only the in-frame clones, and not every one. The data contain 90,000 or so clones, around 82% of them seen just once; the ten biggest clones take up roughly 0.84%. This receptor was identified in a human donor with non-small cell lung cancer who had stable disease on radiotherapy plus ipilimumab. The chain has TRBV9 and TRBJ2-1; the match to TRBD2 covers 11 bases. Specimen: peripheral blood, collected from a patient treated with radiotherapy plus ipilimumab. The CDR3 spells CASSVIGTSGAYNEQFF. The CDR3 DNA follows: TGTGCCAGCAGCGTAATCGGGACTAGCGGAGCCTACAATGAGCAGTTCTTC.